One and the same sample provided the 32 T cell receptor beta chains below, sequenced in a study of T-cell memory formation after mild COVID-19. TCRdb called the 5' RACE reads again in MiXCR, with one record for every CDR3 protein. The profile shows about 320,000 distinct CDR3 sequences, about 13% of them singletons. The sample was PBMCs or a T cell subset sorted from them (not recorded which). The source is a man in his late teens or twenties who had mild COVID-19 (a few samples of this study predate the infection). Cell type and time point are not known.

This clonotype was counted only a few times. The rearrangement uses TRBV5-1 and TRBJ2-3, with D tentatively TRBD1 (6 bases). With 6 bases removed from V and 2 bases from J, the gap between germline ends came to 13 bases. Germline V gene data show CDR1 as SGHRS and CDR2 as YFSETQ. The CDR3 consists of 14 residues. CDR3 in amino acids: CASTPGQNTDTQYF. Written as DNA, the CDR3 is TGCGCCAGCACCCCGGGACAAAACACAGATACGCAGTATTTT.

In its sample, this clonotype was seen a few times. The rearrangement uses TRBV20-1 and TRBJ2-5, with 7 nucleotides matching TRBD2. Germline CDR1 is DFQATT and CDR2 is SNEGSKA (reference sequence). This CDR3 has 16 residues. Trimming removed 3 bases from V and 2 bases from J; junction bases left unmatched: 12. In DNA form, the CDR3 reads TGCAGTGCTAGTATCTTCCCAGCGGGGAGGCAAGAGACCCAGTACTTC. Residues: CSASIFPAGRQETQYF.

The chain uses TRBV21-1 and TRBJ2-4; TRBD1 was called by the table and not checked on the DNA. TRBV21-1 is a pseudogene locus. The CDR3 totals 16 residues. The CDR3 protein is CASSKGGRGRKNIQYF. For the CDR3, the DNA is TGTGCCAGCAGCAAAGGGGGCAGGGGGCGAAAAAACATTCAGTACTTC.

This clonotype was seen a few times. The chain couples TRBV7-2 to TRBJ1-2; 10 positions match TRBD1. The CDR3 is 14 residues long. V was clipped by 3 bases and J by 8 bases; unmatched bases: 6. Germline V gene lookup returns CDR1 SGHTA and CDR2 FQGNSA. The CDR3 sequence is CASSFPGQGWGYTF. In DNA form, the CDR3 reads TGTGCCAGCAGCTTCCCGGGACAGGGGTGGGGCTACACCTTC.

V is TRBV5-1 and J is TRBJ2-5; tentatively, D is TRBD1 (6 bases). CDR3 size: 15 residues. Trimming took 4 bases from V and 2 from J, leaving 15 bases between them. The germline V gene encodes CDR1 SGHRS and CDR2 YFSETQ. The CDR3 region is CASSPLDSVQETQYF. CDR3 bases: TGCGCCAGCAGCCCCCTGGACAGTGTTCAAGAGACCCAGTACTTC.

This clonotype has more than one count but fewer than ten. V and J are TRBV3-1 and TRBJ2-5, with TRBD2 as a possible D gene (6 bases). The CDR3 length is 18 residues. The germline CDR1 and CDR2 sequences are LGHDT and YNNKEL (reference sequence). V was trimmed by 0 bases and J by 5 bases, leaving 22 bases between them. The DNA for the CDR3 is TGTGCCAGCAGCCAAGATACCCATTCGGGACTCCTCGCGGAGACCCAGTACTTC. Protein sequence: CASSQDTHSGLLAETQYF.

This clonotype was seen more than once but under ten times. This chain uses TRBV5-6 with TRBJ2-6; unclear D gene. The CDR3 runs 16 residues. The ends were cut back, 4 bases at V and 2 bases at J, with 13 bases in the middle. Germline-derived CDR1 and CDR2 are SGHDT and YYEEEE. This chain's CDR3 is CASSRAIGTGANVLTF. In nucleotides, the CDR3 is TGTGCCAGCAGCCGGGCGATTGGGACTGGGGCCAACGTCCTGACTTTC. Full variable domain (rest looked up from reference TRBV5-6 and TRBJ2-6): DAGVTQSPTHLIKTRGQQVTLRCSPKSGHDTVSWYQQALGQGPQFIFQYYEEEERQRGNFPDRFSGHQFPNYSSELNVNALLLGDSALYLCASSRAIGTGANVLTFGAGSRLTVL.

This clonotype is labeled medium-sized (0.01 to 0.1%). This chain uses TRBV4-1 with TRBJ1-5; D perhaps matches TRBD1 (6 bases). V was cut by 0 bases and J by 6 bases, with 12 bases left in between. In germline, CDR1 is MGHRA, CDR2 YSYEKL. The CDR3 runs to 15 residues. Written as DNA, the CDR3 is TGCGCCAGCAGCCAAGATTCCGGGGGCAGTCAGCCCCAGCATTTT. Its translation: CASSQDSGGSQPQHF.

A word on this clonotype: Mismatch with germline at one junction end may stem from a read error. The V gene is TRBV9, the J gene TRBJ2-1; TRBD2 aligns across 7 bases. This CDR3 region has 16 residues. Looked up from germline, CDR1 is SGDLS and CDR2 is YYNGEE. The CDR3, as DNA: TGTGCCAGCAGCGTAGGGGCAGCGGGGCGCTACACTGAGCAGTTCTTC. This encodes CASSVGAAGRYTEQFF.

This clonotype has just a few counts. The V and J genes are TRBV25-1 and TRBJ2-7; D might be TRBD2 (5 bases). This CDR3 is built from 12 residues. The V and J ends lost 6 bases and 3 bases respectively, with 9 bases between them. Germline CDR1 MGHDK, CDR2 SYGVNS. The CDR3 sequence: CASREDGYEQYV. DNA for the CDR3: TGTGCCAGCAGGGAGGACGGCTACGAGCAGTACGTC.

There are a few counts of this clonotype. The chain has TRBV6-2 or TRBV6-3 and TRBJ1-5, with no clear D. Trimming removed 0 bases from V and 7 bases from J, with 10 bases in between. CDR3 length: 14 residues. CDR1 MNHEY and CDR2 SVGEGT come from the germline V gene. The CDR3 region has the DNA TGTGCCAGCAGTTACTCCCGGGGTGGCCAGCCCCAGCATTTT. It encodes CASSYSRGGQPQHF.

The chain is built from TRBV5-1 and TRBJ2-3; D gene ambiguous. Germline CDR1 SGHRS, CDR2 YFSETQ. This CDR3 contains 14 residues. Trimming removed 2 bases from V and 5 bases from J, with 12 bases in between. CDR3 sequence (DNA): TGCGCCAGCAGCTTCGCCCAGGATGGAGATACGCAGTATTTT. This codes for CASSFAQDGDTQYF.

This clonotype has a handful of counts. V is TRBV6-2 or TRBV6-3 and J is TRBJ2-7; D may correspond to TRBD1 or TRBD2 (5 bases each). The CDR3 length is 14 residues. The V gene's germline CDR1 is MNHEY and CDR2 SVGEGT. Trimming removed 6 bases at V and 3 bases at J, with 15 bases between. As DNA, the CDR3 is TGTGCCAGCAGGTACGGGGCACAAGGCTACGAGCAGTACTTC. Translation: CASRYGAQGYEQYF.

This clonotype turned up a few times. The chain carries TRBV5-1 and TRBJ2-2, with D hard to call. CDR3 length: 15 residues. CDR1 and CDR2 (germline): SGHRS, YFSETQ. Trimming took 4 bases from V and 2 from J, leaving 12 bases between them. The CDR3 is CASSTLSPNTGELFF. CDR3 coding DNA: TGCGCCAGCAGCACCCTTAGCCCTAACACCGGGGAGCTGTTTTTT.

This clonotype showed up just a few times. The chain links TRBV7-9 to TRBJ2-5; TRBD2 matches at 7 bases. Germline CDR1 is SEHNR and CDR2 is FQNEAQ (reference sequence). This CDR3 is 17 amino acids long. V dropped 4 bases and J dropped 2; count of bases not matched to a gene: 13. The DNA of the CDR3 is TGTGCCAGCAGCTCCCTTTCTAGCGGTGGACTTCAAGAGACCCAGTACTTC. It encodes CASSSLSSGGLQETQYF.

The table lists this clonotype with a few counts. V gene TRBV5-6 combines with J gene TRBJ2-7; 9 nucleotides agree with TRBD1. The V gene's germline CDR1 is SGHDT and CDR2 YYEEEE. V shed 1 base and J 2 bases; nucleotides not matched to a gene: 4. This CDR3 has 15 residues. CDR3 sequence: CASSLKGQGTYEQYF. The CDR3 coding sequence is TGTGCCAGCAGCTTGAAGGGACAGGGTACCTACGAGCAGTACTTC.

The rearrangement uses TRBV12-3 or TRBV12-4 and TRBJ2-7, with D possibly TRBD2 on 7 matching bases. CDR3 size: 13 residues. V was cut by 5 bases and J by 2 bases, with 10 bases left in between. The CDR3 is CASSGGATYEQYF. CDR3 nucleotides: TGTGCCAGCAGTGGGGGGGCGACCTACGAGCAGTACTTC.

This clonotype was picked up many times. This chain uses TRBV7-2 with TRBJ2-1; 9 bases map to TRBD2. The germline CDR1 and CDR2 sequences are SGHTA and FQGNSA. The CDR3 has 16 amino acids. Trimming took 3 bases from V and 0 from J; bases not matched to a gene: 3. The CDR3 is CASSFLAGSSYNEQFF. CDR3 coding DNA: TGTGCCAGCAGCTTCCTAGCGGGGAGCTCCTACAATGAGCAGTTCTTC. Together with reference TRBV7-2 and TRBJ2-1, the CDR3 gives the full variable domain: GAGVSQSPSNKVTEKGKDVELRCDPISGHTALYWYRQSLGQGLEFLIYFQGNSAPDKSGLPSDRFSAERTGGSVSTLTIQRTQQEDSAVYLCASSFLAGSSYNEQFFGPGTRLTVL.

The V gene is TRBV2, the J gene TRBJ2-7; 10 bases fit TRBD1. The CDR3 contains 18 residues. Trimming took 6 bases from V and 7 from J; bases not matched to a gene: 21. Germline values: CDR1 SNHLY, CDR2 FYNNEI. The CDR3 sequence is CASRLRDRGSARAWEQYV. The CDR3 coding sequence is TGTGCCAGCAGACTCCGGGACAGGGGTTCCGCCAGGGCGTGGGAGCAGTACGTC.

In its sample, this clonotype was seen a few times. This chain connects TRBV7-2 to TRBJ1-2, with D possibly TRBD1 on 6 matching bases. The CDR3 spans 16 residues. Looked up from germline, CDR1 is SGHTA and CDR2 is FQGNSA. Deletions cut 0 bases from V and 0 bases from J, with 11 bases between. CDR3 in amino acids: CASSLAQGLANYGYTF. The DNA for the CDR3 is TGTGCCAGCAGCTTAGCGCAGGGGTTGGCTAACTATGGCTACACCTTC.

The chain couples TRBV5-4 to TRBJ2-6; TRBD1 matches 8 bases. Germline V gene sequence: CDR1 SGHNT, CDR2 YYREEE (reference sequence). With 7 bases clipped from V and 1 base from J, the junction kept 10 bases outside the gene matches. The CDR3 is 17 amino acids. The CDR3 is CASDPGQGRSGANVLTF. CDR3 DNA: TGTGCCAGCGACCCAGGACAGGGAAGATCTGGGGCCAACGTCCTGACTTTC.

The rearrangement links TRBV5-1 to TRBJ1-4; TRBD1 matches 11 bases. This CDR3 is 16 amino acids long. With V trimmed by 4 bases and J by 4 bases, 6 bases remained unmatched. The germline V gene has CDR1 SGHRS and CDR2 YFSETQ. DNA for the CDR3: TGCGCCAGCAGCCGCGCCGGGACAGGGGGTAATGAAAAACTGTTTTTT. Residues: CASSRAGTGGNEKLFF. Filled out from reference TRBV5-1 and TRBJ1-4, the complete variable domain reads KAGVTQTPRYLIKTRGQQVTLSCSPISGHRSVSWYQQTPGQGLQFLFEYFSETQRNKGNFPGRFSGRQFSNSRSEMNVSTLELGDSALYLCASSRAGTGGNEKLFFGSGTQLSVL.

This rearrangement joins TRBV5-1 to TRBJ1-4; the D is unclear. In germline, CDR1 is SGHRS, CDR2 YFSETQ. V was pared by 4 bases and J by 5 bases, with 15 bases between. This CDR3 contains 15 residues. CDR3 sequence (DNA): TGCGCCAGCAGCGTCCGGGGTGGGGAGAATGAAAAACTGTTTTTT. Its protein product is CASSVRGGENEKLFF.

This clonotype was observed a handful of times. The rearrangement links TRBV4-1 to TRBJ1-2; D perhaps matches TRBD1 (6 bases). V lost 3 bases to trimming and J lost 3 bases, with 17 bases between them. The length of the CDR3 is 16 residues. Germline CDR1 MGHRA, CDR2 YSYEKL. The CDR3 here is CASSHEQGEPHYGYTF. The CDR3 nucleotides are TGCGCCAGCAGCCATGAACAGGGAGAACCGCACTATGGCTACACCTTC.

V usage is TRBV6-5 and J usage is TRBJ1-5; tentative D call: TRBD1 (6 bases). V was trimmed by 1 base and J by 10 bases, leaving 11 bases between them. This CDR3 has 13 amino acids. CDR1 and CDR2 from the germline V gene are MNHEY and SVGAGI. The CDR3 sequence: CASSYYGGAPQHF. The CDR3 bases are TGTGCCAGCAGTTACTACGGGGGGGCACCCCAGCATTTT.

Many counts were recorded for this clonotype. CDR3: CASSFDRNYEQYF. The CDR3 DNA reads TGTGCCAGCAGTTTCGACAGGAACTACGAGCAGTACTTC. V usage is TRBV12-3 or TRBV12-4 and J usage is TRBJ2-7, with a tentative D call TRBD1 (6 bases). CDR3 length: 13 amino acids. Trimming cost V 3 bases and J 3 bases, with 9 bases left between them.

This clonotype was counted between two and nine times. The J gene is TRBJ2-3, the V gene TRBV5-6, with D unresolved. Germline V CDR1 and CDR2: SGHDT, YYEEEE. The CDR3 loop spans 16 amino acids. V was clipped by 4 bases and J by 4 bases, with 19 bases between them. The CDR3 DNA follows: TGTGCCAGCAGCCGTTATGTGCGTCTCCCGGCAGATACGCAGTATTTT. It translates to CASSRYVRLPADTQYF.

This clonotype was seen a handful of times. CDR3 loop: CASGGGQSTLLNYGYTF. The DNA of the CDR3 is TGTGCCAGCGGGGGGGGACAGAGCACCCTTTTGAACTATGGCTACACCTTC. The chain recombines TRBV7-9 with TRBJ1-2, with 7 bases fitting TRBD1. The germline V gene encodes CDR1 SEHNR and CDR2 FQNEAQ (reference sequence). Unmatched junction bases numbered 17, after V lost 8 bases and J lost 2 bases. This CDR3 comprises 17 residues.

J is TRBJ1-2 and V is TRBV4-2; a weak D match, TRBD1 (6 bases). The V end lost 0 bases, the J end lost 1 base, and 9 bases lay between the germline ends. The CDR3 runs 15 residues. Germline CDR1 is LGHNA and CDR2 is YNFKEQ. The CDR3 coding sequence is TGTGCCAGCAGCCAAGATTGGACAGTTAACTATGGCTACACCTTC. Its translation: CASSQDWTVNYGYTF.

The sample holds a few counts of this clonotype. The chain recombines TRBV4-3 with TRBJ1-1, with a possible D match to TRBD1 (5 bases). This CDR3 is built from 16 residues. Trimming cost V 1 base and J 3 bases, with 15 bases left between them. Germline CDR1 is LGHNA and CDR2 is YSLEER. CDR3 nucleotide sequence: TGCGCCAGCAGCCAAGTCTTAGGTCGAGGGGACACTGAAGCTTTCTTT. Encoded protein: CASSQVLGRGDTEAFF.

The chain uses TRBV7-2 and TRBJ2-2, with no clear D. Germline V gene sequence: CDR1 SGHTA, CDR2 FQGNSA. This CDR3 contains 14 residues. Deletions cut 6 bases from V and 4 bases from J, with 12 bases between. The CDR3 here is CASRRQFLTGELFF. The CDR3 DNA reads as TGTGCCAGCAGACGGCAGTTCCTCACCGGGGAGCTGTTTTTT.

A few counts support this clonotype. This chain connects TRBV6-2 or TRBV6-3 to TRBJ2-2; TRBD2 matches at 9 bases. CDR3 size: 18 residues. V was clipped by 2 bases and J by 7 bases; unmatched bases: 14. CDR1 and CDR2 from the germline V gene are MNHEY and SVGEGT. The CDR3 DNA sequence: TGTGCCAGCAGTTACCCCGCTATGAGCGGGGGGCATAGCGGGGAGCTGTTTTTT. This codes for CASSYPAMSGGHSGELFF.